One sample yielded the 14 T cell receptor beta chains listed below, sequenced in a study of T-cell memory formation after mild COVID-19. TCRdb analysed the 5' RACE reads with MiXCR anew, one entry per CDR3 protein. Among fewer than 650,000 distinct CDR3 sequences listed, roughly 21% were seen once. Specimen: PBMCs or a T cell subset sorted from them (not recorded which). The receptors derive from an adult woman who had mild COVID-19 (a few samples of this study predate the infection). Cell type and time point are not known.

CDR3 sequence reads: CAIGPGESSEAFF. CDR3 in DNA: TGTGCCATCGGGCCGGGCGAGAGCTCTGAAGCTTTCTTT. This chain links TRBV10-3 with TRBJ1-1, with no clear D. Trimming pared 8 bases from V and 6 bases from J, leaving 16 bases between. Germline V lookup: CDR1 ENHRY, CDR2 SYGVKD. The CDR3 totals 13 residues.

The CDR3, as DNA: TGTGCCAGCAGCTTGGTGGGGGAACGACTAGCGGGTACCTACAATGAGCAGTTCTTC. Residues: CASSLVGERLAGTYNEQFF. The chain has TRBV5-7 and TRBJ2-1, with 10 positions matching TRBD2. TRBV5-7 is an open reading frame whose function is uncertain. Losses at the gene ends were 0 bases for V and 2 bases for J; bases not matched to a gene: 11. The CDR3 has 19 residues.

CDR3 in DNA: TGTGCCAGCAGCGGGGGCGGGGCTGAAGCTTTCTTT. Translating gives CASSGGGAEAFF. This sequence joins TRBV12-3 or TRBV12-4 and TRBJ1-1, with D perhaps matching TRBD1 (6 bases). The CDR3 has 12 amino acids. The V and J ends lost 6 bases and 6 bases respectively, with 11 bases between them.

The genes are TRBV12-5 and TRBJ2-2, with D possibly matching TRBD2 (6 bases). The CDR3 has 16 amino acids. V was clipped by 0 bases and J by 4 bases, with 12 bases between them. Germline V CDR1 and CDR2: LGHNT, FRNRAP. As DNA, the CDR3 is TGTGCTAGTGGTTTGGTACTAGCAGCTTCCACCGGGGAGCTGTTTTTT. Translation gives CASGLVLAASTGELFF.

This clonotype turned up a few times. This sequence joins TRBV7-9 and TRBJ2-7; D may be TRBD2 (5 bases). Trimming took off 4 bases at V and 3 bases at J, with 10 bases between the two ends. Germline V lookup: CDR1 SEHNR, CDR2 FQNEAQ (reference sequence). This CDR3 contains 13 residues. CDR3 nucleotides: TGTGCCAGCAGCTCAGCGGCGGGCTACGAGCAGTACTTC. It yields the protein CASSSAAGYEQYF.

CDR3 amino acids: CASSDTSGDYNEQFF. Here the CDR3 DNA reads TGTGCCAGCAGTGATACTAGCGGGGACTACAATGAGCAGTTCTTC. The V gene is TRBV6-1, the J gene TRBJ2-1; 10 bases are a match to TRBD2. This CDR3 has 15 amino acids. The ends lost 3 bases at V and 3 bases at J; junction bases unmatched: 2. CDR1 MNHNS and CDR2 SASEGT come from the germline V gene.

This chain joins TRBV27 and TRBJ2-5, with a tentative D call TRBD2 (6 bases). The CDR3 is made up of 14 amino acids. V lost 8 bases and J 4 bases, leaving 17 bases between the germline ends. From germline, CDR1 is MNHEY and CDR2 SMNVEV (reference sequence). CDR3 amino acids: CASRLGGDRETQYF. CDR3 coding DNA: TGTGCCAGCCGACTGGGCGGGGATCGAGAGACCCAGTACTTC.

The chain joins TRBV5-6 to TRBJ1-5; D gene uncertain. With 6 bases removed from V and 1 base from J, the gap between germline ends came to 14 bases. From germline, CDR1 is SGHDT and CDR2 YYEEEE. This CDR3 has 15 amino acids. The CDR3 bases are TGTGCCAGCACGTCCGGGTTGTGGAGCAATCAGCCCCAGCATTTT. This encodes CASTSGLWSNQPQHF. The full variable domain, its missing parts supplied by reference TRBV5-6 and TRBJ1-5, is DAGVTQSPTHLIKTRGQQVTLRCSPKSGHDTVSWYQQALGQGPQFIFQYYEEEERQRGNFPDRFSGHQFPNYSSELNVNALLLGDSALYLCASTSGLWSNQPQHFGDGTRLSIL.

V and J are TRBV7-3 and TRBJ2-7, with 7 bases fitting TRBD2. CDR1 and CDR2 from the germline V gene are SGHTA and FQGTGA. V shed 2 bases and J 6 bases; nucleotides not matched to a gene: 7. The CDR3 has 14 amino acids. CDR3 residues: CASSLLAGEGEQYF. The CDR3 region has the DNA TGTGCCAGCAGCTTATTGGCGGGGGAAGGCGAGCAGTACTTC.

This clonotype has a handful of counts. J is TRBJ2-7 and V is TRBV7-8; D ambiguous. Germline V gives CDR1 SGHVS, CDR2 FQNEAQ. This CDR3 is built from 16 residues. V shed 0 bases and J shed 0 bases, with 12 bases lying between them. CDR3: CASSLAEDILSYEQYF. The CDR3 nucleotides read TGTGCCAGCAGCTTAGCGGAAGACATCCTCTCCTACGAGCAGTACTTC.

This clonotype was seen a few times. The chain is built from TRBV3-1 and TRBJ1-1; no firm D call. This CDR3 has 14 residues. The V gene's germline CDR1 is LGHDT and CDR2 YNNKEL (reference sequence). Trimming took 4 bases from V and 1 from J, leaving 10 bases between them. CDR3 region: CASSRSHKNTEAFF. Written as DNA, the CDR3 is TGTGCCAGCAGCCGATCCCACAAGAACACTGAAGCTTTCTTT.

In its sample, this clonotype was seen a few times. The V and J genes are TRBV24-1 and TRBJ1-5, with 9 nucleotides matching TRBD1. This CDR3 contains 19 residues. Trimming at V came to 4 bases and at J to 2 bases, leaving 14 bases not matched to a gene. CDR1 KGHDR and CDR2 SFDVKD come from the germline V gene. As DNA, the CDR3 is TGTGCCACCAGTGACACCCGGGACAGGGCAACGTTGGGCAATCAGCCCCAGCATTTT. It codes for CATSDTRDRATLGNQPQHF.

The chain uses TRBV4-3 and TRBJ2-1, with 9 positions matching TRBD2. The CDR3 is 16 amino acids. The germline V gene encodes CDR1 LGHNA and CDR2 YSLEER. Unmatched junction bases numbered 5, after V lost 5 bases and J lost 0 bases. The CDR3 bases are TGCGCCAGCAGCACCCTTAGCGGGAGCTCCTACAATGAGCAGTTCTTC. Protein: CASSTLSGSSYNEQFF.

This clonotype was recorded once. The V call is TRBV12-3 or TRBV12-4, the J call TRBJ2-2; TRBD2 might be the D (6 bases). The CDR3 sequence is 12 residues long. Between the trimmed V and J ends, which lost 9 bases and 3 bases, there was a span of 8 bases. The CDR3 reads CARGTYTGELFF. In nucleotides, the CDR3 is TGTGCCAGGGGGACTTACACCGGGGAGCTGTTTTTT.